One sample yielded the 18 T cell receptor beta chains listed below, sequenced in a study of cytomegalovirus exposure and HLA in healthy donors. PCR used 60 Vbeta primers and 13 Jbeta primers. Here immunoSEQ multiplex PCR was the method, and the copy in TCRdb shows in-frame clones only, minus some. The table lists roughly 280,000 clones, around 65% of them singletons, with approximately 2.3% in the top ten. Sequenced: PBMCs. These receptors originate from a female donor in good health and CMV-seronegative.

The gene calls are TRBV5-1 and TRBJ1-1; possible D gene TRBD1, 6 bases. V lost 4 bases to trimming and J lost 1 base, with 14 bases between them. Germline values: CDR1 SGHRS, CDR2 YFSETQ. The length of the CDR3 is 15 residues. The CDR3: CASSPTGTTNTEAFF. The DNA of the CDR3 is TGCGCCAGCAGCCCGACCGGGACAACGAACACTGAAGCTTTCTTT.

This clone was counted once. The chain is built from TRBV6-5 and TRBJ2-5, with D maybe TRBD2 (6 bases). Germline CDR1 MNHEY, CDR2 SVGAGI. The CDR3 totals 14 residues. The V and J ends lost 5 bases and 5 bases respectively, with 15 bases between them. In nucleotides, the CDR3 is TGTGCCAGCAGTCCGGGTGGGGGGAGGGAGACCCAGTACTTC. Translation gives CASSPGGGRETQYF.

The rearrangement uses TRBV19 and TRBJ2-1; 8 bases align to TRBD2. The CDR3 length is 15 residues. V gave up 6 bases and J gave up 0 bases; unmatched junction bases: 4. CDR1 is LNHDA, CDR2 SQIVND, per germline (reference sequence). This chain's CDR3 is CASRLAGSSYNEQFF. CDR3 in DNA: TGTGCCAGTAGATTAGCGGGGAGCTCCTACAATGAGCAGTTCTTC.

CDR3: CASSLVTGANVLTF. In nucleotides, the CDR3 is TGTGCCAGCAGCTTAGTTACTGGGGCCAACGTCCTGACTTTC. The chain employs TRBV7-9 and TRBJ2-6, with unresolved D. Germline V gene sequence: CDR1 SEHNR, CDR2 FQNEAQ (reference sequence). CDR3 length equals 14 residues. V shed 1 base and J shed 2 bases, with 3 bases lying between them.

This clone was counted only a few times. The chain carries TRBV30 and TRBJ2-7; the match to TRBD2 covers 8 bases. The CDR3 spans 14 residues. Germline V gene data show CDR1 as GTSNPN and CDR2 as SVGIG (reference sequence). J lost 1 base, V lost 3 bases, and 5 bases had no gene match. The CDR3 is CAWRSGTRSYEQYF. In DNA form, the CDR3 reads TGTGCCTGGAGGTCCGGGACTAGATCCTACGAGCAGTACTTC.

The rearrangement uses TRBV9 and TRBJ2-5; a weak D match, TRBD1 (6 bases). This CDR3 is built from 14 residues. Trimming removed 4 bases from V and 5 bases from J, with 15 bases in between. Germline V lookup: CDR1 SGDLS, CDR2 YYNGEE. The CDR3 region has the DNA TGTGCCAGCAGCCTCTTGGCAGGGGAGGAGACCCAGTACTTC. Protein product: CASSLLAGEETQYF.

CDR3 region: CASSPRTAAPYNEQFF. CDR3 nucleotide sequence: TGTGCCAGCAGCCCTCGTACAGCGGCCCCCTACAATGAGCAGTTCTTC. The genes are TRBV7-9 and TRBJ2-1, with D possibly matching TRBD2 (5 bases). V dropped 5 bases and J dropped 2 bases, with 16 bases sitting between them. The length of the CDR3 is 16 residues. Germline CDR1 reads SEHNR; CDR2 reads FQNEAQ (reference sequence).

This chain's CDR3 is CASSFFSGKETQYF. The CDR3 bases are TGTGCCAGCAGCTTTTTTTCCGGTAAAGAGACCCAGTACTTC. This chain joins TRBV11-3 and TRBJ2-5; unclear D gene. The CDR3 is 14 residues long. Per germline, CDR1 SGHNT and CDR2 YENEEA. V was clipped by 3 bases and J by 3 bases, with 11 bases between them.

The rearrangement links TRBV6-5 to TRBJ1-2; 8 nucleotides match TRBD1. The V and J ends lost 2 bases and 7 bases, in that order; junction bases with no gene match: 6. The germline V gene encodes CDR1 MNHEY and CDR2 SVGAGI. This CDR3 spans 14 amino acids. In DNA, the CDR3 is TGTGCCAGCAGTTACCAGACAGGGGTGGGTGGCTACACCTTC. Protein: CASSYQTGVGGYTF.

This chain connects TRBV6-5 to TRBJ1-4; D not certain. The CDR3 has 14 residues. The germline V and J ends were trimmed by 1 base and 6 bases, with 9 bases remaining between them. Germline-derived CDR1 and CDR2 are MNHEY and SVGAGI. CDR3 nucleotides: TGTGCCAGCAGTTACTGGAGGGATGATGAAAAACTGTTTTTT. Protein product: CASSYWRDDEKLFF.

The CDR3 spells CATSREEVSWDTQYF. Written as DNA, the CDR3 is TGTGCCACCAGCAGAGAGGAGGTTTCGTGGGATACGCAGTATTTT. The J gene is TRBJ2-3, the V gene TRBV15; a weak D match, TRBD2 (5 bases). The germline CDR1 and CDR2 sequences are LNHNV and YYDKDF (reference sequence). This CDR3 is 15 amino acids long. V lost 0 bases, J lost 6 bases, and 13 bases lay in between.

The V and J genes are TRBV11-3 and TRBJ2-1; D is undetermined. The germline V gene encodes CDR1 SGHNT and CDR2 YENEEA. The CDR3 consists of 13 residues. V was pared by 2 bases and J by 6 bases, with 8 bases between. The CDR3 region is CASSLLSRNEQFF. The CDR3 DNA is TGTGCCAGCAGCTTACTGTCGCGCAATGAGCAGTTCTTC.

The chain recombines TRBV5-1 with TRBJ2-1; 8 bases align to TRBD1. Per germline, CDR1 SGHRS and CDR2 YFSETQ. This CDR3 contains 17 residues. Losses at the gene ends were 4 bases for V and 0 bases for J; bases not matched to a gene: 9. CDR3 DNA: TGCGCCAGCAGCCCACGGGACAGGAGCCACTCCTACAATGAGCAGTTCTTC. Its translation is CASSPRDRSHSYNEQFF.

V gene TRBV5-1 combines with J gene TRBJ2-2; 8 bases are a match to TRBD1. Germline V gene data show CDR1 as SGHRS and CDR2 as YFSETQ. V lost 1 base to trimming and J lost 1 base; unmatched junction nucleotides: 6. This CDR3 has 17 residues. The DNA for the CDR3 is TGCGCCAGCAGCTTGACCCCCGGGACAGGGAACACCGGGGAGCTGTTTTTT. This encodes CASSLTPGTGNTGELFF.

CDR3 amino acids: CASSLSLGTGELFF. DNA of the CDR3: TGTGCCAGCAGCTTATCTCTCGGCACCGGGGAGCTGTTTTTT. V is TRBV7-2 and J is TRBJ2-2; D not certain. Trimming removed 2 bases from V and 4 bases from J, with 8 bases in between. Germline CDR1 SGHTA, CDR2 FQGNSA. The CDR3 is made up of 14 amino acids.

J is TRBJ2-1 and V is TRBV27; D not resolved. The CDR3 loop spans 12 amino acids. Germline-derived CDR1 and CDR2 are MNHEY and SMNVEV (reference sequence). V gave up 5 bases and J gave up 4 bases, with 6 bases separating them. The CDR3 sequence: CASSTVYNEQFF. For the CDR3, the DNA is TGTGCCAGCAGTACGGTTTACAATGAGCAGTTCTTC.

This rearrangement joins TRBV2 to TRBJ2-7; 11 nucleotides match TRBD2. Germline V gives CDR1 SNHLY, CDR2 FYNNEI. The V and J ends lost 8 bases and 2 bases, in that order; junction bases with no gene match: 11. The CDR3 has 16 residues. This CDR3 is CASGKFGLAGTYEQYF. The CDR3 DNA follows: TGTGCCAGCGGTAAGTTCGGACTAGCGGGCACCTACGAGCAGTACTTC. Filled out from reference TRBV2 and TRBJ2-7, the complete variable domain reads EPEVTQTPSHQVTQMGQEVILRCVPISNHLYFYWYRQILGQKVEFLVSFYNNEISEKSEIFDDQFSVERPDGSNFTLKIRSTKLEDSAMYFCASGKFGLAGTYEQYFGPGTRLTVT.

J is TRBJ2-2 and V is TRBV9, with no clear D. Germline lookup yields CDR1 SGDLS and CDR2 YYNGEE. The CDR3 totals 12 residues. Trimming pared 2 bases from V and 6 bases from J, leaving 5 bases between. The CDR3 reads CASSVSAGELFF. The DNA of the CDR3 is TGTGCCAGCAGCGTTTCTGCCGGGGAGCTGTTTTTT.